This paragraph covers one T cell receptor beta chain sequence. The target of this receptor is not known. No much larger clonotype is one base removed from it; base qualities were not supplied. CDR1 and CDR2 (LNHDA, SQIVND) derive from the germline V gene (reference sequence). V and J are trimmed by 6 bases and 2 bases, and the gene matches miss 5 bases of the junction. Its CDR3 holds 15 amino acids, cysteine through phenylalanine. Just CDR3 DNA is preserved here, 45 bases in frame from base 1. The data belong to a study of vaccination effects on CD4 cells after COVID-19 (dated by TCRdb to 2022 to 2024). Regarding the complete study: In the ViraFEST assay, PBMC were stimulated with viral peptide pools, and TCR sequencing was then used to find antigen-specific CD4+ T cell clonotypes based on their expansion. Three convalescent patients were sampled early (day +14) and late (day +241, +227, +161 respectively) after vaccination. Across the study, the median time from the second dose to post-vaccine sampling was 72 days (range 14 to 241). Two million PBMC per well were cultured in IMDM with around 5.3% human AB serum, roughly 11 IU/ml IL-2 and gentamicin, plus 10 ug/ml peptides. SARS-CoV-2 spike-specific CD4+ TCR repertoires from before and after mRNA vaccination were compared in COVID-19 convalescent patients and in infection-naive vaccine recipients. Altogether, over 9 COVID-19 convalescent patients and a few SARS-CoV-2-naive healthy vaccine recipients made up the full study. In the study, cultures from other donors were sequenced using the Oncomine TCR Beta short-read assay on an Illumina iSeq 100.

Study-wide conclusions, independent of this receptor: In convalescent patients, the post-vaccine spike-reactive repertoire consisted mainly of new vaccine-induced clones, largely distinct from infection-induced clones. The study was limited by a small number of convalescent patients and lacked early post-infection timepoints. Marked clonal contraction was observed in both infection-induced and vaccine-induced clones at late post-vaccination timepoints, consistent with waning T cell responses.

Receptor libraries were prepared by the immunoSEQ multiplex PCR assay. DNA from the CD4+ T cells that had been cultured and isolated underwent TCR beta CDR3 sequencing. Per the authors' processing: The analysis removed non-productive TCR sequences, trimmed reads to the CDR3 region, and retained only CDR3s that were 7 or more amino acids long. Antigen-specific clonotypes were identified using the MANAFEST web app by comparison of expansion in peptide wells against reference cultures. To count as positive, a clone had to show expansion at FDR<0.05 compared with the reference and with all other wells, an odds ratio above 5, and a frequency above 0.1% in two replicate wells. A clonotype was defined as cross-reactive if the clonotype was significantly expanded both in SARS-CoV-2 spike wells and in at least one common cold coronavirus spike condition. CDR3 similarity was assessed by Levenshtein distance using the stringdist R package, and unrooted trees were constructed with ape in R 3.6.1. This immuneACCESS table, as held by TCRdb, lists in-frame sequences with V and J called but not all clones. Of the missing ones, under half trace to an unresolved V gene in checked studies; the others have no known cause. For V, J and clone size, that table is used; D and trimming come from the DNA. The sample contains 45,000 to 55,000 clones, over 60% of them found a single time. The top ten clonotypes cover roughly 5.2% of the sample.

After around ten days of culture, CD4+ T cells were isolated with the EasySep CD4+ T cell isolation kit. Convalescent patients had PCR-confirmed SARS-CoV-2 infection between March and December 2020, before Alpha, Beta and Delta variants emerged in the United States. Each participant got two doses of an mRNA SARS-CoV-2 vaccine, either BNT162b2 or mRNA-1273. Half of the culture medium was replaced with fresh IL-2-containing medium on days 3 and 7. Unless noted otherwise, every peptide stimulation condition was grown in triplicate wells. Using Ficoll-Paque Plus gradient centrifugation, PBMC were separated from whole blood and then either used fresh or cryopreserved at -140C. The QIAamp micro DNA kit was used to extract genomic DNA from the cultured CD4+ T cells.

This material consisted of CD4+ T cells from PBMCs cultured without peptide, taken after COVID-19 vaccination. This receptor was obtained from a human donor who had a prior SARS-CoV-2 infection. This sequence uses TRBV19 and TRBJ2-1, with 9 middle bases fitting TRBD2. Here the CDR3 is given as CASRRGLAPYNEQFF. In nucleotides, the sequence is TGTGCCAGTAGACGGGGACTAGCTCCCTACAATGAGCAGTTCTTC. Joined to the reference TRBV19 and TRBJ2-1 proteins, this CDR3 gives the full variable domain: DGGITQSPKYLFRKEGQNVTLSCEQNLNHDAMYWYRQDPGQGLRLIYYSQIVNDFQKGDIAEGYSVSREKKESFPLTVTSAQKNPTAFYLCASRRGLAPYNEQFFGPGTRLTVL.